The T cell receptor (beta chain) under discussion was sequenced for a study of early T cells in non-severe SARS-CoV-2 infection. Trimming removed 0 bases from V and 0 bases from J; junction bases left unmatched: 3. The CDR3 has 15 amino acids. Per germline, CDR1 DFQATT and CDR2 SNEGSKA (reference sequence). The TCR library protocol was used to attach unique molecular identifiers. These identifiers were attached to individual cDNA molecules. TCRdb redid the calling of the 5' RACE reads with MiXCR, one entry per CDR3 protein. The sample includes 30,000 to 40,000 distinct CDR3 sequences, 5.5% to 7.5% of them seen just once. This clonotype was seen at least ten times.

This receptor was obtained from an adult who was a healthcare worker with PCR-confirmed SARS-CoV-2 infection or an uninfected control (not recorded which). Sequencing was done on a sample of whole blood. The rearrangement joins TRBV20-1 to TRBJ2-5, with 8 bases aligning to TRBD2. CDR3 region: CSARELRGDQETQYF. In DNA, the CDR3 is TGCAGTGCTAGAGAATTGCGGGGGGACCAAGAGACCCAGTACTTC.